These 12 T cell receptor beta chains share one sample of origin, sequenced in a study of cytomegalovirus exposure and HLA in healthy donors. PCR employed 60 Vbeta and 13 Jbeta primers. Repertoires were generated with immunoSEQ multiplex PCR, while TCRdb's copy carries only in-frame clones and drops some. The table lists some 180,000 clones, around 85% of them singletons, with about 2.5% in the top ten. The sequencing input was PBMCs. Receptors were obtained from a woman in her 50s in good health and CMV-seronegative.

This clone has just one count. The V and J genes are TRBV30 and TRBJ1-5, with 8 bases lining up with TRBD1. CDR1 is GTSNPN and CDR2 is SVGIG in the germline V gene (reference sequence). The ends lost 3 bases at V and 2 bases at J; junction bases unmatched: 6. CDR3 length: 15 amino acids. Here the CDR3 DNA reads TGTGCCTGGAGCGATGACAGGGGAGGCAATCAGCCCCAGCATTTT. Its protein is CAWSDDRGGNQPQHF.

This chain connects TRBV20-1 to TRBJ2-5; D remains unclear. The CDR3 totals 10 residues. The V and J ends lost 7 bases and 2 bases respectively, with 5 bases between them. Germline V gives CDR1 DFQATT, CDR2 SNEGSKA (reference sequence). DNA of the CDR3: TGCAGTGTTTTACAAGAGACCCAGTACTTC. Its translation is CSVLQETQYF.

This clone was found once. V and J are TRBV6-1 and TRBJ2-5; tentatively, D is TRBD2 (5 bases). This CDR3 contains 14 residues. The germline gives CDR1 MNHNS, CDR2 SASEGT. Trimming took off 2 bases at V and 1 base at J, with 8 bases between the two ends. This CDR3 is CASSESGTQETQYF. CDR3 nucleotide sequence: TGTGCCAGCAGTGAAAGCGGCACCCAAGAGACCCAGTACTTC.

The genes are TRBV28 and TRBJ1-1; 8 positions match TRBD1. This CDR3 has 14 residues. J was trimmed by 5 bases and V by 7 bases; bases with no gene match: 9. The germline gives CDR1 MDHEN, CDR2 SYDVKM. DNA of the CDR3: TGTGCCAGCACCCTTCAGGGGGCGAGGACTGAAGCTTTCTTT. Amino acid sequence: CASTLQGARTEAFF.

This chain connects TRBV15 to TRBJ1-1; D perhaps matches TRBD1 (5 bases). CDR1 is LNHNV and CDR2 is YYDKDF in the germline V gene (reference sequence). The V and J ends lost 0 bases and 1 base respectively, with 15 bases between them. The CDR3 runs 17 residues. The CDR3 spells CATSRDRGTAQNTEAFF. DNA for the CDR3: TGTGCCACCAGCAGAGATCGGGGGACGGCCCAGAACACTGAAGCTTTCTTT.

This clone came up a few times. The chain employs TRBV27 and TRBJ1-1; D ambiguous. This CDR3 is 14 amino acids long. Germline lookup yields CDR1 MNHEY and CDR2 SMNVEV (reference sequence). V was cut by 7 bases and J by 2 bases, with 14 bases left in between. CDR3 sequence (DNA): TGTGCCAGCAAAGCCTATGGTGGTAACACTGAAGCTTTCTTT. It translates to CASKAYGGNTEAFF.

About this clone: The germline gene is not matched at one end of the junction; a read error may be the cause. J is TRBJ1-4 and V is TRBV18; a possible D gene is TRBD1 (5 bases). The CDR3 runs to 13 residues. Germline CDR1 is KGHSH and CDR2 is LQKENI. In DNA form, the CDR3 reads TGTTCCAGCAAGACAGTAGCTAATGAAAAACTGTTTTTT. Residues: CSSKTVANEKLFF. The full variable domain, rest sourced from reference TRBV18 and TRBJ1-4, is NAGVMQNPRHLVRRRGQEARLRCSPMKGHSHVYWYRQLPEEGLKFMVYLQKENIIDESGMPKERFSAEFPKEGPSILRIQQVVRGDSAAYFCSSKTVANEKLFFGSGTQLSVL.

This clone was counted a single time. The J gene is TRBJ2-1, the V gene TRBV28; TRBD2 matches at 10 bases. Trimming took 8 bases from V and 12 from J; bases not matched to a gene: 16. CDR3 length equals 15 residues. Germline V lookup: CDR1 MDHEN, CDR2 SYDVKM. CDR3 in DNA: TGTGCCAGCGGTCCTAGCGGGAGTTCATTCCCGGGGCAGTTCTTC. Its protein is CASGPSGSSFPGQFF.

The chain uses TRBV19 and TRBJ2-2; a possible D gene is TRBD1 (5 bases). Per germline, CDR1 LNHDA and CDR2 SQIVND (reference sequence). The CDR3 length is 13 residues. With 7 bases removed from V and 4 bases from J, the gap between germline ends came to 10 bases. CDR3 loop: CASTLRVTGELFF. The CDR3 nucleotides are TGTGCCAGTACCCTCAGGGTCACCGGGGAGCTGTTTTTT.

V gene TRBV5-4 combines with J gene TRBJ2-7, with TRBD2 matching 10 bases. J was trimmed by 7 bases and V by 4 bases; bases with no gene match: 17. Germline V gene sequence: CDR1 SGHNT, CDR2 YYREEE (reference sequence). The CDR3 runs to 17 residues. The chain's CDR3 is CASSAVLAGVERREQYF. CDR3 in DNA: TGTGCCAGCAGCGCGGTGCTAGCGGGAGTGGAAAGACGGGAGCAGTACTTC.

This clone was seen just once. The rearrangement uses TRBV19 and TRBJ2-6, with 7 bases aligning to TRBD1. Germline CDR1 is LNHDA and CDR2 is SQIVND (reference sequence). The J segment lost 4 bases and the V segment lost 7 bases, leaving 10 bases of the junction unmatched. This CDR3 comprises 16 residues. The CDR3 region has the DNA TGTGCCAGTACCCGGACGACAGGGTCGGGGGCCAACGTCCTGACTTTC. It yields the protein CASTRTTGSGANVLTF.

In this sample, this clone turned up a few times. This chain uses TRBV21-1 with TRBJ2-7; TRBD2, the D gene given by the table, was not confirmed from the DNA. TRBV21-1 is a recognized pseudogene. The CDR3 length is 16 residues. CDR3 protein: CASSKPCTPRFYEQYF. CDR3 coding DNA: TGTGCCAGCAGCAAACCTTGTACTCCGCGATTCTACGAGCAGTACTTC.